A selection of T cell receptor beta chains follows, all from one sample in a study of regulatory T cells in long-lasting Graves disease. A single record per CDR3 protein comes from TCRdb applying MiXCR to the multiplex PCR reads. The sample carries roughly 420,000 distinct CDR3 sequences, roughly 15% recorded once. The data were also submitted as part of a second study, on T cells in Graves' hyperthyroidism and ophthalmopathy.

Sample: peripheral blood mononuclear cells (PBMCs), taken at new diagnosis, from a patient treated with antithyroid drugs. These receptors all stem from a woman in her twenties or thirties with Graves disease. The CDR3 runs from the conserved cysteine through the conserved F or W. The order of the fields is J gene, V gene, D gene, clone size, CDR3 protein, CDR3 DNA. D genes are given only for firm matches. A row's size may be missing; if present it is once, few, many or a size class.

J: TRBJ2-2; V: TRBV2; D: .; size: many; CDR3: CASSPSFGAGELFF; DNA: .
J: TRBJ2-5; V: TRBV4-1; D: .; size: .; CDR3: CASSQASTQETQYF; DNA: TGCGCCAGCAGCCAAGCGAGTACCCAAGAGACCCAGTACTTC
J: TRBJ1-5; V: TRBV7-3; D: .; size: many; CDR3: CASSLPRDPEINQPQHF; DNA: TGTGCCAGCAGCTTACCCCGGGACCCAGAAATCAATCAGCCCCAGCATTTT
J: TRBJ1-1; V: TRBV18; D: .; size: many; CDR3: CASSPQQWGDTEAFF; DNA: TGTGCCAGCTCACCACAACAATGGGGGGACACTGAAGCTTTCTTT
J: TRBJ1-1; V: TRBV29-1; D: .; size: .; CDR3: CSALRGGTEAFF; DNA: TGCAGCGCCCTGAGGGGGGGGACTGAAGCTTTCTTT
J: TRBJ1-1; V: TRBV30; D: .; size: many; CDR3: CAWERTEAFF; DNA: TGTGCCTGGGAGCGGACTGAAGCTTTCTTT
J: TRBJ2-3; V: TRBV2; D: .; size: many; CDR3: CASSERVSTDTQYF; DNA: TGTGCCAGCAGTGAGCGTGTGAGCACAGATACGCAGTATTTT
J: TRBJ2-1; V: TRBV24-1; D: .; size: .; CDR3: CATSDLIAGVGGNEQFF; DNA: TGTGCCACCAGTGATTTGATTGCAGGGGTAGGAGGTAATGAGCAGTTCTTC
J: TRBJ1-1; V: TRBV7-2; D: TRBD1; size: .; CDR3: CASSRRGRGPNTEAFF; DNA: TGTGCCAGCAGCCGGAGGGGCAGGGGGCCCAACACTGAAGCTTTCTTT
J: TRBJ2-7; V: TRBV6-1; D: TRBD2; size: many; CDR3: CASSMTSLLSYEQYF; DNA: TGTGCCAGCAGTATGACTAGCCTCCTCTCCTACGAGCAGTACTTC
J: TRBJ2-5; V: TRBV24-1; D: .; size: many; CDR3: CATTGGVGETQYF; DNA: TGTGCCACCACAGGCGGAGTAGGGGAGACCCAGTACTTC
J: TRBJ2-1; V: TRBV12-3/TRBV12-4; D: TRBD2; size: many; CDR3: CASSSGTSGFYEQFF; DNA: TGTGCCAGCAGTTCCGGGACTAGCGGGTTCTATGAGCAGTTCTTC
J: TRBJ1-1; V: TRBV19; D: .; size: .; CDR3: CASIRGANTEAFF; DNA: TGTGCCAGTATTCGAGGGGCCAACACTGAAGCTTTCTTT
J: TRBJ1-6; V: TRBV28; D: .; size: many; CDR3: CASRRSSSYNSPLHF; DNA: TGTGCCAGCAGAAGAAGTAGCTCCTATAATTCACCCCTCCACTTT
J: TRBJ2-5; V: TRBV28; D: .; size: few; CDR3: CASSLVGTSLQETRYF; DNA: TGTGCCAGCAGTTTAGTCGGGACAAGTCTCCAAGAGACCCGGTACTTC
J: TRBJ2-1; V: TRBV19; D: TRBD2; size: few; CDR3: CASSRVAGGPRSYNEQFF; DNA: TGTGCCAGTAGTAGGGTAGCGGGAGGGCCAAGATCCTACAATGAGCAGTTCTTC
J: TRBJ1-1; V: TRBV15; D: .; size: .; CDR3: CATSSPVLQGMNTEAFF; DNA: TGTGCCACCAGCAGTCCAGTATTACAGGGTATGAACACTGAAGCTTTCTTT
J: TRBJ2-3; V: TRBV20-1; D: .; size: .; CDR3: CSASAREVGTDTQYF; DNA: TGCAGTGCTAGTGCGAGGGAGGTGGGCACAGATACGCAGTATTTT
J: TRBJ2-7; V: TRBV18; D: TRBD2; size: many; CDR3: CASSPQLAGDGWQYF; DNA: TGTGCCAGCTCACCACAACTAGCGGGAGATGGTTGGCAGTACTTC
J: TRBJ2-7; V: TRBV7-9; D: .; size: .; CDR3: CASSSNQGKVPREQYF; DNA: TGTGCCAGCAGCTCAAATCAAGGGAAGGTTCCCCGCGAGCAGTACTTC
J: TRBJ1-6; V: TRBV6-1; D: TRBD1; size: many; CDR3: CASSVPRGIDSPLHF; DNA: TGTGCCAGCAGTGTCCCCAGGGGGATTGATTCACCCCTCCACTTT
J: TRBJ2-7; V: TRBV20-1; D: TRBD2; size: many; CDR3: CSATTSGASYEQYF; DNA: TGCAGTGCAACCACTAGCGGGGCGTCCTACGAGCAGTACTTC
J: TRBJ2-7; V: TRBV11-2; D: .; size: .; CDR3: CASSMDRRYEQYF; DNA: TGTGCCAGCAGTATGGACCGCCGCTACGAGCAGTACTTC
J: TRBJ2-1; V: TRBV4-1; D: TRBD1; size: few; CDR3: CASSHIEGAGMFTEQFF; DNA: TGCGCCAGCAGCCATATCGAGGGGGCTGGCATGTTTACGGAGCAGTTCTTC
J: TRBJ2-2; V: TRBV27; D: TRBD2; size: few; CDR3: CASSLRLAGGELFF; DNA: TGTGCCAGCAGTTTAAGACTAGCGGGCGGGGAGCTGTTTTTT
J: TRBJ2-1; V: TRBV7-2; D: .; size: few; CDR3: CASSPRLGGFNEQFF; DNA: TGTGCCAGCAGCCCAAGACTGGGGGGATTCAATGAGCAGTTCTTC
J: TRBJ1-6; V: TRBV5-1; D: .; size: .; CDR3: CASSPPGGQPLHF; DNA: TGCGCCAGCAGCCCACCCGGCGGGCAACCCCTCCACTTT
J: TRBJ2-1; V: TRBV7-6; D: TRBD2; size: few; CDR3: CASSLAGGRISSYNEQFF; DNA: TGTGCCAGCAGCTTAGCTGGCGGGAGGATCAGCTCCTACAATGAGCAGTTCTTC
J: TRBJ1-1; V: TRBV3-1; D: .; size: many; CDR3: CASSRGGAEAFF; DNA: TGTGCCAGCAGCCGGGGGGGAGCTGAAGCTTTCTTT
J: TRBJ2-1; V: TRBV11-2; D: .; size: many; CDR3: CASSPPGGHNEQFF; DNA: TGTGCCAGCAGCCCCCCTGGGGGCCACAATGAGCAGTTCTTC
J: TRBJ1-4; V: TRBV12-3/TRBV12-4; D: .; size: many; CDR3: CASSLDSLTTNEKLFF; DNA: TGTGCCAGCAGCCTAGACAGCCTTACAACTAATGAAAAACTGTTTTTT
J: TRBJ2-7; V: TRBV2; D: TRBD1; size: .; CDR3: CASMPGTGGYEQYF; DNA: TGTGCCAGCATGCCCGGGACAGGGGGCTACGAGCAGTACTTC
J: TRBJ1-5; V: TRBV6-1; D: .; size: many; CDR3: CASRILKGPRAQPQHF; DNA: TGTGCCAGCAGGATACTCAAGGGTCCCCGAGCCCAGCCCCAGCATTTT